The present T cell receptor (beta chain) was sequenced within a study of blood T cells in healthy people across ages. The germline V gene encodes CDR1 SQVTM and CDR2 ANQGSEA. The V end lost 3 bases, the J end lost 3 bases, and 12 bases lay between the germline ends. The CDR3 sequence is 14 residues long. All donors came from Russia, were Caucasian and healthy, and spanned ages roughly 6 to 95. A second PCR, run for about 6 to 11 cycles, used a sample-barcoded 5' primer plus a J-beta primer mix. TCRdb redid the calling of the 5' RACE reads with MiXCR, one entry per CDR3 protein. Altogether approximately 490,000 distinct CDR3 sequences are present, 24% being singletons, with the ten largest covering under 9%. This sample was also put to use in a study of T cells of mothers and their children. According to that study: Second-PCR amplification with M1S added sample barcodes and 2-4 random nucleotides. The study found slightly higher but non-significant overlap in related versus unrelated mother-child pairs. The analysis detected no persistent microchimeric T cell clones.

Source material: blood. The genes are TRBV29-1 and TRBJ2-1; D might be TRBD2 (6 bases). The sequence came from a boy younger than 18 in good health. In nucleotides, the CDR3 is TGCAGCGTTGATCTCGGGAGCATCTACAATGAGCAGTTCTTC. This sequence encodes CSVDLGSIYNEQFF.